The next 14 T cell receptor beta chains were all read from a single sample in a study of blood T cell repertoires in COVID-19 (dated by TCRdb to the early 2020s). Library prep was done by the immunoSEQ multiplex PCR assay. The clones in this table, taken by TCRdb from immuneACCESS, are in-frame only. Not every clone is retained; where verified, under half of the shortfall comes from an unresolved V gene, and the cause of the rest is unknown. Counted in this sample were some 45,000 clones; about 90% of them appeared once. The top ten clonotypes cover roughly 13% of the sample. What was sequenced was peripheral blood. These receptors were obtained from a human donor with active COVID-19. The donor label of this sample is uncertain.

The chain recombines TRBV18 with TRBJ1-5, with a tentative D call TRBD1 (5 bases). Germline V CDR1 and CDR2: KGHSH, LQKENI. The CDR3 runs to 11 residues. Trimming removed 8 bases from V and 7 bases from J, with 9 bases in between. CDR3 in DNA: TGTGCCAGCCCAGACAGACAGCCCCAGCATTTT. It is translated as CASPDRQPQHF.

This chain joins TRBV3-1 (or the pseudogene TRBV3-2) and TRBJ2-2, with 14 bases identical to TRBD2. The CDR3 is made up of 22 amino acids. J gave up 1 base and V 4 bases, and 17 bases lay outside the gene matches. The germline gives CDR1 LGHDT, CDR2 YNNKEL (reference sequence). The CDR3 bases are TGTGCCAGCAGCCCCACCCGGACTAGCGGGGGGCCGACCCTTTTGAACACCGGGGAGCTGTTTTTT. As protein: CASSPTRTSGGPTLLNTGELFF.

This clone has a single count. The chain combines TRBV5-1 with TRBJ1-4; weak D call: TRBD1 (5 bases). Germline CDR1 reads SGHRS; CDR2 reads YFSETQ. The CDR3 runs to 14 residues. V lost 5 bases and J 6 bases, leaving 14 bases between the germline ends. This CDR3 reads CASREPGGDEKLFF. Here the CDR3 DNA reads TGCGCCAGCAGAGAACCCGGGGGGGATGAAAAACTGTTTTTT.

V usage is TRBV27 and J usage is TRBJ2-7, with 10 bases fitting TRBD2. The CDR3 runs 15 residues. With V trimmed by 7 bases and J by 0 bases, 6 bases remained unmatched. The germline CDR1 and CDR2 sequences are MNHEY and SMNVEV (reference sequence). CDR3 in DNA: TGTGCCAGCACCTTCTCTAGCGGGGGCTCCTACGAGCAGTACTTC. It specifies CASTFSSGGSYEQYF.

The chain employs TRBV7-9 and TRBJ2-7, with D possibly being TRBD2 (7 bases). Germline lookup yields CDR1 SEHNR and CDR2 FQNEAQ (reference sequence). The CDR3 covers 17 residues. V lost 1 base and J lost 1, with 17 bases in between. The CDR3 nucleotides are TGTGCCAGCAGCTTAGAGTCGGGGGGCAGGGTATCCTACGAGCAGTACTTC. It translates to CASSLESGGRVSYEQYF.

This chain uses TRBV20-1 with TRBJ2-7; TRBD2 agrees at 9 bases. In germline, CDR1 is DFQATT, CDR2 SNEGSKA (reference sequence). Trimming cost V 3 bases and J 2 bases; bases outside gene matches: 8. The CDR3 is 15 residues long. CDR3 sequence: CSASDASGATYEQYF. The CDR3 nucleotides read TGCAGTGCTAGTGACGCTAGCGGGGCTACCTACGAGCAGTACTTC.

The gene calls are TRBV7-2 and TRBJ2-1; 8 bases fit TRBD1. Germline CDR1 is SGHTA and CDR2 is FQGNSA. There are 19 residues in the CDR3. Trimming took 2 bases from V and 0 from J; bases not matched to a gene: 12. Written as DNA, the CDR3 is TGTGCCAGCAGCTTATCAGGCCAGGGGGCTATATTCTCCTACAATGAGCAGTTCTTC. Amino acids: CASSLSGQGAIFSYNEQFF.

The chain carries TRBV6-1 and TRBJ2-3; weak D call: TRBD1 (6 bases). Trimming removed 3 bases at V and 2 bases at J, with 18 bases between. The CDR3 contains 17 residues. Germline V CDR1 and CDR2: MNHNS, SASEGT. In DNA, the CDR3 is TGTGCCAGCAGTGATGGGTTTCCGGGACACCCCACAGATACGCAGTATTTT. Translating it yields CASSDGFPGHPTDTQYF.

V is TRBV18 and J is TRBJ2-2, with 7 bases fitting TRBD1. Trimming took 8 bases from V and 4 from J; bases not matched to a gene: 16. The germline gives CDR1 KGHSH, CDR2 LQKENI. This CDR3 spans 17 amino acids. CDR3 protein: CASANVPRTGPTGELFF. CDR3 nucleotide sequence: TGTGCCAGCGCAAACGTTCCAAGGACAGGTCCCACCGGGGAGCTGTTTTTT.

The rearrangement joins TRBV28 to TRBJ2-7; 12 positions match TRBD2. Germline loops: CDR1 MDHEN, CDR2 SYDVKM. The CDR3 length is 15 residues. The ends lost 5 bases at V and 4 bases at J; junction bases unmatched: 6. In DNA form, the CDR3 reads TGTGCCAGCAGTCCCCTAGCGGGAGGGCTTTACGAGCAGTACTTC. Its translation: CASSPLAGGLYEQYF.

The V gene is TRBV2, the J gene TRBJ2-7, with TRBD1 identical over 9 bases. The length of the CDR3 is 14 residues. Germline-derived CDR1 and CDR2 are SNHLY and FYNNEI. V gave up 6 bases and J gave up 5 bases; unmatched junction bases: 8. The CDR3 region is CASRRSDRGHEQYF. The CDR3 nucleotides are TGTGCCAGCAGGAGGTCGGACAGGGGCCACGAGCAGTACTTC.

The chain uses TRBV7-2 and TRBJ2-5, with D possibly being TRBD2 (5 bases). The CDR3 consists of 13 residues. V was trimmed by 5 bases and J by 2 bases, leaving 9 bases between them. Germline V lookup: CDR1 SGHTA, CDR2 FQGNSA. The DNA for the CDR3 is TGTGCCAGCAGCCGCGGGTATCAAGAGACCCAGTACTTC. As protein: CASSRGYQETQYF.

This chain joins TRBV6-5 and TRBJ2-5, with 8 bases identical to TRBD2. The CDR3 covers 13 residues. The V segment lost 6 bases and the J segment 2 bases; nucleotides outside the gene matches: 2. Germline V lookup: CDR1 MNHEY, CDR2 SVGAGI. In DNA form, the CDR3 reads TGTGCCAGCAGCGCGGGAGGACAAGAGACCCAGTACTTC. It encodes CASSAGGQETQYF.

The V and J genes are TRBV27 and TRBJ1-1, with D uncertain. Germline V gives CDR1 MNHEY, CDR2 SMNVEV (reference sequence). V was pared by 7 bases and J by 6 bases, with 15 bases between. CDR3 length: 13 residues. CDR3 region: CASTRRSGAEAFF. The CDR3 DNA follows: TGTGCCAGCACTAGGAGATCGGGAGCTGAAGCTTTCTTT.